The next 24 T cell receptor beta chains were all read from a single sample in a study of blood T cell repertoires in COVID-19. Using immunoSEQ multiplex PCR, the repertoire was profiled, and TCRdb retains in-frame clones only, with some absent. The sample has a few hundred thousand clones, around 90% seen once. The sequenced sample was peripheral blood. The source of these receptors is a human donor in a cohort sampled during active COVID-19.

The chain couples TRBV11-2 to TRBJ1-6; 7 bases are shared with TRBD1. V lost 0 bases, J lost 11 bases, and 10 bases stayed unmatched. The germline CDR1 and CDR2 sequences are SGHAT and FQNNGV. The CDR3 totals 16 residues. The CDR3 DNA reads TGTGCCAGCAGCTTAGATTTAAGCAGGGGGAATCCACCCCTCCACTTT. Amino acids: CASSLDLSRGNPPLHF. Variable domain in full (rest from reference TRBV11-2 and TRBJ1-6): EAGVAQSPRYKIIEKRQSVAFWCNPISGHATLYWYQQILGQGPKLLIQFQNNGVVDDSQLPKDRFSAERLKGVDSTLKIQPAKLEDSAVYLCASSLDLSRGNPPLHFGNGTRLTVT.

V and J are TRBV19 and TRBJ1-1, with 7 bases fitting TRBD1. V was pared by 5 bases and J by 6 bases, with 6 bases of the junction left unmatched. CDR3 length: 13 residues. Germline loops: CDR1 LNHDA, CDR2 SQIVND (reference sequence). The CDR3 protein is CASSLQGKAEAFF. CDR3 nucleotide sequence: TGTGCCAGTAGTCTACAGGGGAAAGCTGAAGCTTTCTTT.

The chain employs TRBV4-2 and TRBJ2-2, with TRBD2 matching 13 bases. This CDR3 is built from 16 residues. The ends lost 5 bases at V and 6 bases at J; junction bases unmatched: 6. Germline loops: CDR1 LGHNA, CDR2 YNFKEQ. The CDR3: CASSSRLAGGSGELFF. DNA of the CDR3: TGTGCCAGCAGCTCCCGACTAGCGGGAGGCTCCGGGGAGCTGTTTTTT.

The chain carries TRBV5-1 and TRBJ1-2, with D possibly TRBD1 on 5 matching bases. The CDR3 has 16 amino acids. The V gene lost 0 bases and the J gene lost 8 bases, with 20 bases spanning the gap. CDR1 SGHRS and CDR2 YFSETQ come from the germline V gene. The CDR3 protein is CASSLASGLSFEGYTF. For the CDR3, the DNA is TGCGCCAGCAGCTTGGCTTCAGGGCTATCGTTTGAGGGCTACACCTTC.

The chain combines TRBV15 with TRBJ1-1; D may be TRBD1 (5 bases). Trimming left V 2 bases short and J 1 base short, with 14 bases between. The CDR3 has 16 residues. Germline V gene lookup returns CDR1 LNHNV and CDR2 YYDKDF (reference sequence). The CDR3 coding sequence is TGTGCCACCAGCAGATTCAGACAGTTAGGGAACACTGAAGCTTTCTTT. Amino acid sequence: CATSRFRQLGNTEAFF.

The CDR3 region has the DNA TGTGCCAGCTCACCCGGAGCAAACAGGGCTCAAGAGCAGTACTTC. It is translated as CASSPGANRAQEQYF. The gene calls are TRBV18 and TRBJ2-7; D is perhaps TRBD1 (6 bases). Trimming left V 3 bases short and J 7 bases short, with 19 bases between. Germline values: CDR1 KGHSH, CDR2 LQKENI. This CDR3 contains 15 residues. Based on the CDR3 plus reference TRBV18 and TRBJ2-7, the full variable domain is NAGVMQNPRHLVRRRGQEARLRCSPMKGHSHVYWYRQLPEEGLKFMVYLQKENIIDESGMPKERFSAEFPKEGPSILRIQQVVRGDSAAYFCASSPGANRAQEQYFGPGTRLTVT.

The V call is TRBV6-5, the J call TRBJ1-2; a weak D match, TRBD1 (5 bases). Germline-derived CDR1 and CDR2 are MNHEY and SVGAGI. V was shortened by 6 bases and J by 9 bases, with 11 bases between the two germline ends. This CDR3 has 11 amino acids. The CDR3 is CASRRDASYTF. The CDR3 nucleotides read TGTGCCAGCAGGCGGGACGCTAGCTACACCTTC.

The CDR3 nucleotides read TGTGCCAGCAGCTTGGATACCGGGACAACTTATGGCTACACCTTC. This gives the protein CASSLDTGTTYGYTF. V is TRBV5-8 and J is TRBJ1-2; possible D gene TRBD1, 6 bases. V lost 0 bases to trimming and J lost 5 bases, with 14 bases between them. Per germline, CDR1 SGHTS and CDR2 YDEGEE. The CDR3 runs 15 residues.

This sequence joins TRBV6-5 and TRBJ1-5, with TRBD1 matching 10 bases. Per the germline V gene, CDR1 is MNHEY and CDR2 is SVGAGI. CDR3 length equals 16 residues. The V gene end was trimmed by 2 bases and the J gene end by 7 bases; junction bases not matched to a gene: 8. As DNA, the CDR3 is TGTGCCAGCAGTTACCTCCGGGACAGGGGAGAGCAGCCCCAGCATTTT. Translation: CASSYLRDRGEQPQHF.

The table lists this clone with a count of one. The rearrangement links TRBV2 to TRBJ1-6; D not resolved. CDR1 and CDR2 (germline): SNHLY, FYNNEI. Trimming removed 1 base from V and 14 bases from J, with 6 bases in between. This CDR3 spans 11 amino acids. CDR3 nucleotide sequence: TGTGCCAGCAGTGAAGTGGGCACCCTCCACTTT. Its translation: CASSEVGTLHF. Filled out from reference TRBV2 and TRBJ1-6, the complete variable domain reads EPEVTQTPSHQVTQMGQEVILRCVPISNHLYFYWYRQILGQKVEFLVSFYNNEISEKSEIFDDQFSVERPDGSNFTLKIRSTKLEDSAMYFCASSEVGTLHFGNGTRLTVT.

V and J are TRBV9 and TRBJ2-2, with D possibly matching TRBD2 (5 bases). CDR1 and CDR2 (germline): SGDLS, YYNGEE. This CDR3 is 18 amino acids long. With 3 bases removed from V and 5 bases from J, the gap between germline ends came to 23 bases. DNA for the CDR3: TGTGCCAGCAGCGACCCGAGGGAAAGGGTAGATAATACCGGGGAGCTGTTTTTT. This gives the protein CASSDPRERVDNTGELFF.

The genes are TRBV7-8 and TRBJ1-1, with TRBD1 matching 7 bases. The CDR3 spans 14 residues. Germline V gene data show CDR1 as SGHVS and CDR2 as FQNEAQ. Trimming took 1 base from V and 4 from J; bases not matched to a gene: 3. The CDR3 DNA sequence: TGTGCCAGCAGCTTAGTACAGGGGTCCACTGAAGCTTTCTTT. Its protein is CASSLVQGSTEAFF.

The chain recombines TRBV6-1 with TRBJ2-7; tentative D call: TRBD1 (6 bases). Trimming cost V 2 bases and J 4 bases, with 15 bases left between them. The length of the CDR3 is 15 residues. Per germline, CDR1 MNHNS and CDR2 SASEGT. CDR3 DNA: TGTGCCAGCAGTGAAAGGGGCGGCAGGGGTTACGAGCAGTACTTC. Translated, it gives CASSERGGRGYEQYF.

The genes are TRBV30 and TRBJ2-7; 11 nucleotides align to TRBD2. V was clipped by 3 bases and J by 2 bases; unmatched bases: 3. Germline lookup yields CDR1 GTSNPN and CDR2 SVGIG (reference sequence). The CDR3 covers 14 residues. The CDR3 region is CAWRTSGATYEQYF. The CDR3, as DNA: TGTGCCTGGAGGACTAGCGGGGCCACCTACGAGCAGTACTTC.

This clone was seen more than once but under ten times. This chain links TRBV5-6 with TRBJ1-4; TRBD1 matches 7 bases. There are 14 residues in the CDR3. Trimming removed 1 base from V and 8 bases from J; junction bases left unmatched: 5. Looked up from germline, CDR1 is SGHDT and CDR2 is YYEEEE. Here the CDR3 reads CASSLRQGVEKLFF. In DNA, the CDR3 is TGTGCCAGCAGCTTGAGACAGGGAGTGGAAAAACTGTTTTTT.

The chain employs TRBV28 and TRBJ2-7; 7 positions agree with TRBD2. CDR1 MDHEN and CDR2 SYDVKM come from the germline V gene. This CDR3 has 14 residues. Trimming at V came to 6 bases and at J to 3 bases, leaving 8 bases not matched to a gene. This CDR3 reads CASSPGGFNYEQYF. The CDR3 DNA sequence: TGTGCCAGCAGCCCCGGGGGGTTCAACTACGAGCAGTACTTC.

This clone has only a few counts. The CDR3 region is CASGRSGGTYEQYF. In DNA form, the CDR3 reads TGCGCCAGCGGTAGGAGCGGGGGTACCTACGAGCAGTACTTC. V and J are TRBV10-2 and TRBJ2-7, with 8 nucleotides matching TRBD2. The CDR3 has 14 residues. CDR1 WSHSY and CDR2 SAAADI come from the germline V gene. With 8 bases clipped from V and 2 bases from J, the junction kept 8 bases outside the gene matches.

The rearrangement uses TRBV7-2 and TRBJ2-1; 15 nucleotides agree with TRBD2. This CDR3 region has 16 residues. V shed 0 bases, J shed 9 bases, and the junction held 3 bases outside the gene matches. CDR1 and CDR2 from the germline V gene are SGHTA and FQGNSA. As DNA, the CDR3 is TGTGCCAGCAGCTTAGCTCCGGGACTAGCGGGGGGTGAGCAGTTCTTC. Translating it yields CASSLAPGLAGGEQFF.

The genes are TRBV28 and TRBJ2-7; D unclear. Trimming took 7 bases from V and 3 from J, leaving 13 bases between them. Germline CDR1 is MDHEN and CDR2 is SYDVKM. The CDR3 loop spans 13 amino acids. The CDR3 region has the DNA TGTGCCAGCACCATTCCGAGAGGCTACGAGCAGTACTTC. Translation: CASTIPRGYEQYF.

The table lists this clone with a count of one. The chain recombines TRBV28 with TRBJ2-7, with D possibly matching TRBD2 (6 bases). Germline V gene data show CDR1 as MDHEN and CDR2 as SYDVKM. The CDR3 runs to 18 residues. V was pared by 5 bases and J by 11 bases, with 34 bases between. For the CDR3, the DNA is TGTGCCAGCAGTGACCTTATCGTGTCGCGGGATTCCCCATTCGGAGAGTACTTC. Protein sequence: CASSDLIVSRDSPFGEYF.

The chain couples TRBV24-1 to TRBJ2-5; 11 nucleotides match TRBD2. The V gene's germline CDR1 is KGHDR and CDR2 SFDVKD. The CDR3 is 16 residues long. Trimming at V came to 3 bases and at J to 5 bases, leaving 7 bases not matched to a gene. For the CDR3, the DNA is TGTGCCACCAGTGATGCGACACTAGCGGGAGTGGAGACCCAGTACTTC. Translating it yields CATSDATLAGVETQYF.

The chain combines TRBV27 with TRBJ2-2, with 12 bases lining up with TRBD1. Losses at the gene ends were 0 bases for V and 7 bases for J; bases not matched to a gene: 3. Germline V gene sequence: CDR1 MNHEY, CDR2 SMNVEV (reference sequence). The CDR3 runs 16 residues. For the CDR3, the DNA is TGTGCCAGCAGTTTATCGGGACAGGGGGCGAGCGGGGAGCTGTTTTTT. It encodes CASSLSGQGASGELFF.

The CDR3 DNA sequence: TGTGCCACCAGCAGAGGCCTTCTAGTGCCTAAGGAGCAGTACTTC. Protein sequence: CATSRGLLVPKEQYF. The gene calls are TRBV15 and TRBJ2-7; D unclear. There are 15 residues in the CDR3. CDR1 is LNHNV and CDR2 is YYDKDF in the germline V gene (reference sequence). The germline V and J ends were trimmed by 1 base and 7 bases, with 17 bases remaining between them.

This clone was recorded only once. This rearrangement joins TRBV7-9 to TRBJ2-1; 9 nucleotides agree with TRBD2. From germline, CDR1 is SEHNR and CDR2 FQNEAQ (reference sequence). The CDR3 runs 17 residues. Unmatched junction bases numbered 4, after V lost 0 bases and J lost 1 base. The CDR3 sequence is CASSLALAGRSYNEQFF. The DNA of the CDR3 is TGTGCCAGCAGCTTAGCACTAGCGGGCCGGTCCTACAATGAGCAGTTCTTC.